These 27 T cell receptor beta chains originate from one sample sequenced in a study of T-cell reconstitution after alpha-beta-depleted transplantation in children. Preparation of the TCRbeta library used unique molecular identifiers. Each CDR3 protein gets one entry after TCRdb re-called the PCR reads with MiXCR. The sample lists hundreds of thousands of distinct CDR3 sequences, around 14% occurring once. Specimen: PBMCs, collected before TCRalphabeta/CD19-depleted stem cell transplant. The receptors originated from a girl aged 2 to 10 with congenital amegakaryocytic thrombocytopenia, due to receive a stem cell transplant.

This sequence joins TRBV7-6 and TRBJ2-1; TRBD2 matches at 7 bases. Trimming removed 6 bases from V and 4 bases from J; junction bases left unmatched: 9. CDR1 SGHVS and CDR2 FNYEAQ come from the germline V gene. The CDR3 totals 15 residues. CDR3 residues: CASRPPSGEYNEQFF. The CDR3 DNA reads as TGTGCCAGCAGGCCACCTAGCGGAGAATACAATGAGCAGTTCTTC. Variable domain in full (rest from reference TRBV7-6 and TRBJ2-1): GAGVSQSPRYKVTKRGQDVALRCDPISGHVSLYWYRQALGQGPEFLTYFNYEAQQDKSGLPNDRFSAERPEGSISTLTIQRTEQRDSAMYRCASRPPSGEYNEQFFGPGTRLTVL.

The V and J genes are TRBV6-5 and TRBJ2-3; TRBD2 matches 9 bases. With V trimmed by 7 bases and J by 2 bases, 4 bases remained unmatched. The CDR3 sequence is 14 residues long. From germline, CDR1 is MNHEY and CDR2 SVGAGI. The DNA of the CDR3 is TGTGCCAGCATTAGACTAGCGGACACAGATACGCAGTATTTT. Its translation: CASIRLADTDTQYF.

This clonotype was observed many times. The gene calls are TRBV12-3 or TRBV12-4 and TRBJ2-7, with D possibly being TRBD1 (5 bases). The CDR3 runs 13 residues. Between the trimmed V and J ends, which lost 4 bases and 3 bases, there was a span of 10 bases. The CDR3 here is CASSSVQGYEQYF. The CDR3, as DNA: TGTGCCAGCAGTTCGGTCCAGGGCTACGAGCAGTACTTC.

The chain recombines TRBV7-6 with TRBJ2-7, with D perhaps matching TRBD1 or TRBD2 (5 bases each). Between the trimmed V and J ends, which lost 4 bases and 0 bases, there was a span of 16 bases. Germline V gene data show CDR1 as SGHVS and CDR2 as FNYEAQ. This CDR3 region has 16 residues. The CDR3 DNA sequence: TGTGCCAGCAGCTCCCGGCCCGGGACCCTCTCCTACGAGCAGTACTTC. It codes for CASSSRPGTLSYEQYF.

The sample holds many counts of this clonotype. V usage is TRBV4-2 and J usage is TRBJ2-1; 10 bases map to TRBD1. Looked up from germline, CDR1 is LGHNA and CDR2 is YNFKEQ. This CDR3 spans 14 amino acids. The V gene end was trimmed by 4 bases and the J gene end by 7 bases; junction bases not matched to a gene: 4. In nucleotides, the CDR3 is TGTGCCAGCAGCCCGGGACAGGGGCTAAATGAGCAGTTCTTC. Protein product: CASSPGQGLNEQFF.

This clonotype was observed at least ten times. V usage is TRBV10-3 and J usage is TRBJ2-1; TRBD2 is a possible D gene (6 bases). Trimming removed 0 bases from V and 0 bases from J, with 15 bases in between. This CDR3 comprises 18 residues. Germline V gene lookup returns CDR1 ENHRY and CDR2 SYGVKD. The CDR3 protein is CAISESPTRGPSYNEQFF. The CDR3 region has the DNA TGTGCCATCAGTGAGTCACCAACGCGGGGACCCTCCTACAATGAGCAGTTCTTC.

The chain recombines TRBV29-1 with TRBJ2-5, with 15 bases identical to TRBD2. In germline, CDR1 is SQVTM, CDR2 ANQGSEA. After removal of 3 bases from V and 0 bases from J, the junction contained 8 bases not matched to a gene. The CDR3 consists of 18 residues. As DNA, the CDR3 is TGCAGCGTTGATTCGAGGACTAGCGGGAGGGCGTACCAAGAGACCCAGTACTTC. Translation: CSVDSRTSGRAYQETQYF.

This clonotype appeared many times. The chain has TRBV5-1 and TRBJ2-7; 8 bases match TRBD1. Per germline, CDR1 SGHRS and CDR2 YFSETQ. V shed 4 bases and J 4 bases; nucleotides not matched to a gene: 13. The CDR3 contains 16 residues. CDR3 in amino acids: CASSPLLTGDEYEQYF. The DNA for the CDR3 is TGCGCCAGCAGCCCTCTCCTGACAGGGGACGAATACGAGCAGTACTTC.

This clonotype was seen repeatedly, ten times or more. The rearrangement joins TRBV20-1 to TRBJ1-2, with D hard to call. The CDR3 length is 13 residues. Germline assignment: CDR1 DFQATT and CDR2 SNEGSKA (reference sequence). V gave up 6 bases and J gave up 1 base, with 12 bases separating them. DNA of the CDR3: TGCAGTGCCCCGACGGAAAGTAACTATGGCTACACCTTC. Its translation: CSAPTESNYGYTF.

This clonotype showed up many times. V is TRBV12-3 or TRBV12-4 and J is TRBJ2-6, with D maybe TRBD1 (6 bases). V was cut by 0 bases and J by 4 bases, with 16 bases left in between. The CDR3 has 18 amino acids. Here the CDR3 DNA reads TGTGCCAGCAGTTTAGCGGGGGTTTGGGGGCGAGGGGCCAACGTCCTGACTTTC. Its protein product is CASSLAGVWGRGANVLTF.

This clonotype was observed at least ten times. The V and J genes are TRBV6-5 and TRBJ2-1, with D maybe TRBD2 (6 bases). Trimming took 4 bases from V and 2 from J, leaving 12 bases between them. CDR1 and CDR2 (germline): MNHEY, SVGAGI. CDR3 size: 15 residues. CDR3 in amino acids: CASSFPGVAYNEQFF. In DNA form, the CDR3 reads TGTGCCAGCAGTTTCCCGGGAGTGGCCTACAATGAGCAGTTCTTC.

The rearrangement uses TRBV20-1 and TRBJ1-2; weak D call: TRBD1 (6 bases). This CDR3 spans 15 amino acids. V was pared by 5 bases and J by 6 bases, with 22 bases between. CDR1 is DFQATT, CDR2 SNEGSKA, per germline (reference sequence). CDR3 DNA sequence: TGCAGTGCTGGAAGGGGGGGGGACGAGTTGCATGGCTACACCTTC. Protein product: CSAGRGGDELHGYTF.

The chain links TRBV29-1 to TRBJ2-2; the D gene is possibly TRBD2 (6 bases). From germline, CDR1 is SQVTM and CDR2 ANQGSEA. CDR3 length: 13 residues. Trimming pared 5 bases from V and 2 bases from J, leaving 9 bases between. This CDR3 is CSVRDLNTGELFF. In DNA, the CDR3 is TGCAGCGTTCGGGACTTAAACACCGGGGAGCTGTTTTTT.

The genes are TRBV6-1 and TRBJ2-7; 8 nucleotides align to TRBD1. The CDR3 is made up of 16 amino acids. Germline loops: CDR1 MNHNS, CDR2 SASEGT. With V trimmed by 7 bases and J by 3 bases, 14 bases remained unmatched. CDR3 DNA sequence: TGTGCCAGCAAAATACGAAGTCGACAGGGGATCTACGAGCAGTACTTC. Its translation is CASKIRSRQGIYEQYF.

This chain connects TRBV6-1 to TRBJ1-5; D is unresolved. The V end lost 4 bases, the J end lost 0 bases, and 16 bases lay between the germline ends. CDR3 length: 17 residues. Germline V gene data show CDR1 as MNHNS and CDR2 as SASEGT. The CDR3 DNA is TGTGCCAGCAGTGTTCTCTTCGGGCAGTATAGCAATCAGCCCCAGCATTTT. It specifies CASSVLFGQYSNQPQHF.

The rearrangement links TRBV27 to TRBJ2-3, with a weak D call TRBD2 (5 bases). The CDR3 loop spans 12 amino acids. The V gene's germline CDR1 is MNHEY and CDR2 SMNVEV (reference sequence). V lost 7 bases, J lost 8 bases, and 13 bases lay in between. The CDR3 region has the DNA TGTGCCAGCAACACAAACGGAGGTACGCAGTATTTT. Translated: CASNTNGGTQYF.

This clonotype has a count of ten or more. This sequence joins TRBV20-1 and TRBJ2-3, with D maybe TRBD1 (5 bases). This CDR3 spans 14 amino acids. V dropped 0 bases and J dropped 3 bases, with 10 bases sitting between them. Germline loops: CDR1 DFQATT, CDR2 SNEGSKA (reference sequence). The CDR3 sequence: CSARDWGLTDTQYF. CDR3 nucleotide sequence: TGCAGTGCTAGAGATTGGGGCCTGACAGATACGCAGTATTTT.

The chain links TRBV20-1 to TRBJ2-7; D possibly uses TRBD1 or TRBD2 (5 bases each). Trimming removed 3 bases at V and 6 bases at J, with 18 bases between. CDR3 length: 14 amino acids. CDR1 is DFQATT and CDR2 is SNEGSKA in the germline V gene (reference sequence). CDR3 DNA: TGCAGTGCTAGCCTCCCGGGACGAGGAGGCGAGCAGTACTTC. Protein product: CSASLPGRGGEQYF.

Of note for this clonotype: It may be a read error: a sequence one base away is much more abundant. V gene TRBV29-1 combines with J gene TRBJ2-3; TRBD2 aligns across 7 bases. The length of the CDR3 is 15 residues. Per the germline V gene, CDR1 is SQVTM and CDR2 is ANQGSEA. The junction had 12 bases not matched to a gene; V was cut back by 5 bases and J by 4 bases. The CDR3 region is CSVLPLARFADTQYF. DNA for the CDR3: TGCAGCGTTCTCCCACTAGCGAGATTCGCAGATACGCAGTATTTT.

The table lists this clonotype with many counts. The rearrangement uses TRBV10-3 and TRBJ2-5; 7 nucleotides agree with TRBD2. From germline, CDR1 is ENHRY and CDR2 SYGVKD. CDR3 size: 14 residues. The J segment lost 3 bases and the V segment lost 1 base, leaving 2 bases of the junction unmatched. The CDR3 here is CAISEYRGEETQYF. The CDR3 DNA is TGTGCCATCAGTGAGTACCGGGGGGAAGAGACCCAGTACTTC.

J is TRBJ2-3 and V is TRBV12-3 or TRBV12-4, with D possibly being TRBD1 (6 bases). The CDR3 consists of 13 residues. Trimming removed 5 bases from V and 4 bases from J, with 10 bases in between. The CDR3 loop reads CASSRQVPDTQYF. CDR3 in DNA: TGTGCCAGCAGTCGACAGGTTCCAGATACGCAGTATTTT.

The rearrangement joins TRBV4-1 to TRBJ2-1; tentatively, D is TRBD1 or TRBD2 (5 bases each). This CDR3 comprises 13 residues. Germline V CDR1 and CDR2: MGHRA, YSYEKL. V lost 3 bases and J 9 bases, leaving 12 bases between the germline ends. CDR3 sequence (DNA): TGCGCCAGCAGCCACGGACTCCAGGGTGAGCAGTTCTTC. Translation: CASSHGLQGEQFF.

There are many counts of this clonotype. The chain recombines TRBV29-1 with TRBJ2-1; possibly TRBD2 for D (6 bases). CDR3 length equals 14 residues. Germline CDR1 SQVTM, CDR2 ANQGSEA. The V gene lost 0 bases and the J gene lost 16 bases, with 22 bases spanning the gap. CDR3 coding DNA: TGCAGCGTTGAAGATCGTGTAGCTAGGGACTCGCCTTTCTTC. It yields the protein CSVEDRVARDSPFF.

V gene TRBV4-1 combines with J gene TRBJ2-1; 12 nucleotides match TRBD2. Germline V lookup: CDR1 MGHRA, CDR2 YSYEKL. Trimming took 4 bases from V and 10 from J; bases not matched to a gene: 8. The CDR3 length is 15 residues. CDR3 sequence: CASSPGELAGGEQFF. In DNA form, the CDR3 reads TGCGCCAGCAGCCCAGGGGAACTAGCGGGAGGAGAGCAGTTCTTC.

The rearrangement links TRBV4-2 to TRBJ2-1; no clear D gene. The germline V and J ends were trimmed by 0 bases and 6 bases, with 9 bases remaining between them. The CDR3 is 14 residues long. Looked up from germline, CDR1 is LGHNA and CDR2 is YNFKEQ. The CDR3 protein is CASSQEGAANEQFF. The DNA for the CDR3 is TGTGCCAGCAGCCAAGAAGGCGCCGCCAATGAGCAGTTCTTC.

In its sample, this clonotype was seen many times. Here the CDR3 DNA reads TGCAGTGCTAGCCCGTCGAACTATGGCTACACCTTC. Protein sequence: CSASPSNYGYTF. The chain is built from TRBV20-1 and TRBJ1-2; D is uncertain. This CDR3 is 12 amino acids long. V shed 3 bases and J shed 2 bases, with 7 bases lying between them. Germline V gives CDR1 DFQATT, CDR2 SNEGSKA (reference sequence).

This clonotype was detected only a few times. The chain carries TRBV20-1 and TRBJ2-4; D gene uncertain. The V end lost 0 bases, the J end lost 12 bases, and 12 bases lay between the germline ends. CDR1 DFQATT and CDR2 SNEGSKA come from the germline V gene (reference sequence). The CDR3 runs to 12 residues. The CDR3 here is CSARDEGFDQYF. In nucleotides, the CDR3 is TGCAGTGCTAGAGATGAAGGGTTCGATCAGTACTTC.